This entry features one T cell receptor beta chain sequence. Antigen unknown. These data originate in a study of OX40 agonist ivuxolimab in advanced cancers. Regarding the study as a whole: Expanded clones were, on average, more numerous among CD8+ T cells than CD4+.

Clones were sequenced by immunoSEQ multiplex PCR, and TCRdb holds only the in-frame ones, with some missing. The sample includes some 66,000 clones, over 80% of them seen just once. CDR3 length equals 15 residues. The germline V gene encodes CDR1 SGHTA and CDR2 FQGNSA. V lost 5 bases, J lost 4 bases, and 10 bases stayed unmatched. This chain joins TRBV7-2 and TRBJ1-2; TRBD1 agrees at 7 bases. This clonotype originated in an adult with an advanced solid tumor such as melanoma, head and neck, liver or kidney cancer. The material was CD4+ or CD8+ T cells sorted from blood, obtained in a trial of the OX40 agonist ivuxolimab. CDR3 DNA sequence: TGTGCCAGCAGCGGGGGGACAGCCTCCCTCTATGGCTACACCTTC. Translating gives CASSGGTASLYGYTF.